One sample yielded the 24 T cell receptor beta chains listed below, sequenced in a study of blood T cell repertoires in COVID-19. Sequencing was performed with immunoSEQ multiplex PCR; in TCRdb, only in-frame clones are kept and a portion is missing. The sample holds some 670,000 clones, around 90% seen once. Sequenced: peripheral blood. These TCRs come from a woman aged 18-29 years with acute or convalescent COVID-19.

The chain recombines TRBV7-2 with TRBJ1-5; 7 bases align to TRBD1. V dropped 6 bases and J dropped 4; count of bases not matched to a gene: 9. Germline V gene data show CDR1 as SGHTA and CDR2 as FQGNSA. The CDR3 loop spans 15 amino acids. The CDR3 DNA reads as TGTGCCAGCAGTCTCGCGACAGGGCTAAATCAGCCCCAGCATTTT. It is translated as CASSLATGLNQPQHF.

This sequence joins TRBV3-1 (or the pseudogene TRBV3-2) and TRBJ2-1; maybe TRBD2 (5 bases). Germline V gene sequence: CDR1 LGHDT, CDR2 YNNKEL (reference sequence). V was cut by 10 bases and J by 4 bases, with 8 bases left in between. CDR3 length: 11 residues. The CDR3 sequence: CATGGYNEQFF. The CDR3 nucleotides are TGTGCCACCGGCGGGTACAATGAGCAGTTCTTC.

The rearrangement joins TRBV20-1 to TRBJ2-1; D uncertain. This CDR3 comprises 11 residues. The V end was cut by 5 bases, the J end by 5 bases, with 7 bases between. Germline values: CDR1 DFQATT, CDR2 SNEGSKA (reference sequence). CDR3 DNA: TGCAGTGCTCAGAACCACAATGAGCAGTTCTTC. This sequence encodes CSAQNHNEQFF.

The V gene is TRBV6-6, the J gene TRBJ2-5, with TRBD1 matching 8 bases. The germline V gene encodes CDR1 MNHNY and CDR2 SVGAGI (reference sequence). The CDR3 totals 15 residues. Losses at the gene ends were 2 bases for V and 5 bases for J; bases not matched to a gene: 7. Written as DNA, the CDR3 is TGTGCCAGCAGTTACGCGGCAGGGACAGGCGAGACCCAGTACTTC. It is translated as CASSYAAGTGETQYF.

The chain recombines TRBV15 with TRBJ1-2, with D perhaps TRBD1 (5 bases). The V end was cut by 3 bases, the J end by 7 bases, with 21 bases between. The germline V gene has CDR1 LNHNV and CDR2 YYDKDF (reference sequence). The CDR3 contains 16 residues. CDR3: CATSSSTGVAWSGYTF. CDR3 nucleotides: TGTGCCACCAGCAGCTCAACGGGGGTCGCTTGGTCTGGCTACACCTTC. The variable domain in full, completed from reference TRBV15 and TRBJ1-2, reads DAMVIQNPRYQVTQFGKPVTLSCSQTLNHNVMYWYQQKSSQAPKLLFHYYDKDFNNEADTPDNFQSRRPNTSFCFLDIRSPGLGDTAMYLCATSSSTGVAWSGYTFGSGTRLTVV.

V gene TRBV19 combines with J gene TRBJ2-6, with TRBD1 matching 11 bases. Germline CDR1 reads LNHDA; CDR2 reads SQIVND (reference sequence). The CDR3 covers 18 residues. V shed 1 base, J shed 0 bases, and the junction held 2 bases outside the gene matches. The CDR3 nucleotides read TGTGCCAGTAGTATAGTTGGGACAGGGGGCTCTGGGGCCAACGTCCTGACTTTC. This encodes CASSIVGTGGSGANVLTF.

This clone was seen a few times. The V call is TRBV7-9, the J call TRBJ1-1; D remains unclear. Looked up from germline, CDR1 is SEHNR and CDR2 is FQNEAQ (reference sequence). This CDR3 is 18 amino acids long. The germline V and J ends were trimmed by 0 bases and 1 base, with 18 bases remaining between them. CDR3 DNA: TGTGCCAGCAGCTTAGCGACATTTGGTAAGACGACGAACACTGAAGCTTTCTTT. Protein: CASSLATFGKTTNTEAFF.

This clone has a single count. The chain uses TRBV6-5 and TRBJ2-1; perhaps TRBD2 as D (6 bases). Germline lookup yields CDR1 MNHEY and CDR2 SVGAGI. V lost 0 bases and J 1 base, leaving 7 bases between the germline ends. This CDR3 comprises 15 residues. Here the CDR3 DNA reads TGTGCCAGCAGTTACTCGGCGGGGTCCTACAATGAGCAGTTCTTC. Translating it yields CASSYSAGSYNEQFF.

The rearrangement links TRBV7-8 to TRBJ2-1; perhaps TRBD2 as D (7 bases). The CDR3 consists of 16 residues. The germline gives CDR1 SGHVS, CDR2 FQNEAQ. Trimming cost V 0 bases and J 6 bases, with 15 bases left between them. The CDR3 nucleotides read TGTGCCAGCAGCTTAGCTCGGGGGCGCGGGGGCAATGAGCAGTTCTTC. Residues: CASSLARGRGGNEQFF.

The V gene is TRBV27, the J gene TRBJ2-7, with TRBD1 identical over 10 bases. V dropped 0 bases and J dropped 2; count of bases not matched to a gene: 13. Per germline, CDR1 MNHEY and CDR2 SMNVEV (reference sequence). This CDR3 is built from 19 residues. For the CDR3, the DNA is TGTGCCAGCAGTTTATCCCCCCGGCCGACAGGGGGCGTCGCCTACGAGCAGTACTTC. This encodes CASSLSPRPTGGVAYEQYF.

In its sample, this clone was seen once. CDR3 sequence: CASSQQDRQGYEQYF. The CDR3 DNA reads TGCGCCAGCAGCCAACAGGACCGCCAGGGCTACGAGCAGTACTTC. This chain joins TRBV4-3 and TRBJ2-7, with a possible D match to TRBD1 (5 bases). CDR1 LGHNA and CDR2 YSLEER come from the germline V gene. This CDR3 comprises 15 residues. Trimming stripped 2 bases from V and 3 bases from J, with 14 bases between.

The chain joins TRBV19 to TRBJ2-1; TRBD2 aligns across 13 bases. Losses at the gene ends were 1 base for V and 8 bases for J; bases not matched to a gene: 11. This CDR3 has 18 residues. Germline V lookup: CDR1 LNHDA, CDR2 SQIVND (reference sequence). The CDR3 sequence is CASSIGSFPLAGGDEQFF. CDR3 sequence (DNA): TGTGCCAGTAGTATAGGATCATTCCCACTAGCGGGGGGGGATGAGCAGTTCTTC.

The chain employs TRBV27 and TRBJ2-1, with TRBD1 matching over 9 bases. V gave up 1 base and J gave up 4 bases; unmatched junction bases: 8. CDR3 length: 17 residues. Germline values: CDR1 MNHEY, CDR2 SMNVEV (reference sequence). This CDR3 reads CASSLWGQGTAYNEQFF. In nucleotides, the CDR3 is TGTGCCAGCAGTTTATGGGGACAGGGCACGGCGTACAATGAGCAGTTCTTC.

V usage is TRBV6-2 or TRBV6-3 and J usage is TRBJ1-1; D is undetermined. This CDR3 is built from 15 residues. Trimming cost V 2 bases and J 6 bases, with 16 bases left between them. In germline, CDR1 is MNHEY, CDR2 SVGEGT. CDR3 protein: CASSYGPADGAEAFF. The DNA of the CDR3 is TGTGCCAGCAGTTACGGTCCCGCGGACGGGGCTGAAGCTTTCTTT.

V and J are TRBV14 and TRBJ1-2; D unclear. Germline loops: CDR1 SGHDN, CDR2 FVKESK. The CDR3 loop spans 15 amino acids. The V end lost 4 bases, the J end lost 3 bases, and 15 bases lay between the germline ends. CDR3 sequence: CASSPPYLSDYGYTF. CDR3 sequence (DNA): TGTGCCAGCAGCCCCCCGTACCTAAGCGACTATGGCTACACCTTC.

The chain joins TRBV4-1 to TRBJ1-2; 7 positions agree with TRBD1. The V gene's germline CDR1 is MGHRA and CDR2 YSYEKL. J was trimmed by 6 bases and V by 4 bases; bases with no gene match: 8. This CDR3 comprises 14 residues. CDR3 DNA sequence: TGCGCCAGCAGCCCTATGACAGGGCCACATGGCTACACCTTC. Amino acids: CASSPMTGPHGYTF.

CDR3 sequence (DNA): TGTGCCAGCAGCACACAGGGGGACACTGAAGCTTTCTTT. Amino acid sequence: CASSTQGDTEAFF. V usage is TRBV13 and J usage is TRBJ1-1; 8 nucleotides line up with TRBD1. The germline V gene encodes CDR1 PRHDT and CDR2 FYEKMQ (reference sequence). The CDR3 extends over 13 amino acids. Losses at the gene ends were 5 bases for V and 3 bases for J; bases not matched to a gene: 2.

V and J are TRBV5-6 and TRBJ1-2, with a weak D call TRBD1 (5 bases). Per the germline V gene, CDR1 is SGHDT and CDR2 is YYEEEE. The V gene lost 0 bases and the J gene lost 5 bases, with 14 bases spanning the gap. This CDR3 comprises 15 residues. The CDR3 loop reads CASSLGRLGGYGYTF. The CDR3 bases are TGTGCCAGCAGCTTGGGACGGCTGGGGGGATATGGCTACACCTTC.

V is TRBV29-1 and J is TRBJ2-2, with D perhaps matching TRBD1 (5 bases). Germline CDR1 and CDR2: SQVTM and ANQGSEA. The CDR3 is 14 amino acids. V dropped 7 bases and J dropped 1 base, with 13 bases sitting between them. Written as DNA, the CDR3 is TGCAGCGCTAGGGGATCGGGGAACACCGGGGAGCTGTTTTTT. Its protein product is CSARGSGNTGELFF.

V gene TRBV5-8 combines with J gene TRBJ2-7; D might be TRBD1 (6 bases). This CDR3 comprises 15 residues. Germline V gene data show CDR1 as SGHTS and CDR2 as YDEGEE. Trimming removed 2 bases at V and 1 base at J, with 13 bases between. The CDR3 spells CASSFYLGQSYEQYF. For the CDR3, the DNA is TGTGCCAGCAGCTTTTATCTTGGACAGTCCTACGAGCAGTACTTC.

The J gene is TRBJ1-6, the V gene TRBV19; D ambiguous. V was clipped by 3 bases and J by 2 bases, with 8 bases between them. Germline V gene lookup returns CDR1 LNHDA and CDR2 SQIVND (reference sequence). CDR3 length: 15 amino acids. The CDR3, as DNA: TGTGCCAGTAGTATCGGGGAAGCCTATAATTCACCCCTCCACTTT. Encoded protein: CASSIGEAYNSPLHF.

This rearrangement joins TRBV5-4 to TRBJ2-2; 8 bases align to TRBD2. J was trimmed by 3 bases and V by 3 bases; bases with no gene match: 7. The CDR3 is 16 amino acids. Germline V gene lookup returns CDR1 SGHNT and CDR2 YYREEE (reference sequence). The CDR3 sequence: CASSSRGGRDTGELFF. The CDR3, as DNA: TGTGCCAGCAGCTCACGGGGGGGCCGTGACACCGGGGAGCTGTTTTTT.

This chain joins TRBV9 and TRBJ1-4; 10 bases fit TRBD1. Per the germline V gene, CDR1 is SGDLS and CDR2 is YYNGEE. V trimming: 0 bases; J trimming: 8 bases; junction bases outside the gene matches: 10. CDR3 length: 17 residues. The CDR3 DNA follows: TGTGCCAGCAGCGTAGGACAGGGGGCGATTATAGGGGAAAAACTGTTTTTT. Translating it yields CASSVGQGAIIGEKLFF.

In this sample, this clone turned up once. The V call is TRBV19, the J call TRBJ1-2; no clear D gene. Germline values: CDR1 LNHDA, CDR2 SQIVND (reference sequence). V was clipped by 7 bases and J by 8 bases, with 17 bases between them. There are 13 residues in the CDR3. CDR3 sequence: CASTLSWSGGYTF. In DNA, the CDR3 is TGTGCCAGTACACTCTCCTGGTCGGGGGGCTACACCTTC.